This TCR beta chain was observed in a study of graft-versus-host responses after intestinal transplantation. The wider study: Every recipient had anti-thymocyte globulin induction and 2 to 3 years of tacrolimus plus steroids.

Data came from immunoSEQ multiplex PCR; TCRdb stores just in-frame clones and leaves some out. The table records about 7,000 clones, around a third of them present only once. Plates contained around 200,000 CFSE-labeled responder cells and around 200,000 irradiated, violet-dye-labeled stimulator cells. V dropped 5 bases and J dropped 9 bases, with 16 bases sitting between them. This CDR3 region has 13 residues. Germline values: CDR1 LNHDA, CDR2 SQIVND (reference sequence). V usage is TRBV19 and J usage is TRBJ2-5; D possibly uses TRBD1 or TRBD2 (5 bases each). Sequencing used alloreactive CD8+ T cells from a mixed lymphocyte reaction culture, obtained before transplantation. Subset here: CFSE-low proliferating T cells sorted from roughly 6-day pre-transplant mixed lymphocyte reaction (GvH or HvG direction). This TCR derives from a human patient who was an organ donor for intestinal transplantation. CDR3: CASSLALKGAQYF. As DNA, the CDR3 is TGTGCCAGTAGTCTAGCCCTCAAAGGGGCCCAGTACTTC.